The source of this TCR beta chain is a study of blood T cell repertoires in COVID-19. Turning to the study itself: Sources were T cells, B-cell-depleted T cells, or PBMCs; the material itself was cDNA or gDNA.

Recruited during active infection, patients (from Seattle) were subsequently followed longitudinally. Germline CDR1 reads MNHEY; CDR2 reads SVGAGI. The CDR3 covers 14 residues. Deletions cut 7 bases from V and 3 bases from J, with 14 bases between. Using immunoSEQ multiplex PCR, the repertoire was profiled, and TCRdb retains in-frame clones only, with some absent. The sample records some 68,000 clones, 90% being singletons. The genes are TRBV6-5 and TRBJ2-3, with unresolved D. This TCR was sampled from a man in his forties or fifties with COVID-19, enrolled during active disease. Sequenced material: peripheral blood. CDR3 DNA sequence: TGTGCCAGCACGGCGGTCTTTAGAACAGATACGCAGTATTTT. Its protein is CASTAVFRTDTQYF.